This T cell receptor beta chain derives from a study of response to subunit inactivated influenza vaccine. General study results and limits: That few new T cells are recruited by each seasonal influenza vaccination was the authors' suggestion.

This clonotype was detected only a few times. Its antigen is still unknown. This CDR3 is built from 18 residues. CDR1 and CDR2 from the germline V gene are LGHNA and YNFKEQ. V was clipped by 3 bases and J by 0 bases; unmatched bases: 10. TCRdb fed the RT-PCR reads into MiXCR, producing one record per CDR3 protein. The sample consists of hundreds of thousands of distinct CDR3 sequences, about 15% of them appearing once. This chain joins TRBV4-2 and TRBJ2-3; 9 bases map to TRBD1. The sample was PBMCs from blood, taken around 15 days before vaccination. This TCR was sampled from a man in his fifties who received an inactivated influenza vaccine. The CDR3 DNA sequence: TGTGCCAGCAGCCAGCGGGGACAGGGATCGTGGAGCACAGATACGCAGTATTTT. Translation: CASSQRGQGSWSTDTQYF.